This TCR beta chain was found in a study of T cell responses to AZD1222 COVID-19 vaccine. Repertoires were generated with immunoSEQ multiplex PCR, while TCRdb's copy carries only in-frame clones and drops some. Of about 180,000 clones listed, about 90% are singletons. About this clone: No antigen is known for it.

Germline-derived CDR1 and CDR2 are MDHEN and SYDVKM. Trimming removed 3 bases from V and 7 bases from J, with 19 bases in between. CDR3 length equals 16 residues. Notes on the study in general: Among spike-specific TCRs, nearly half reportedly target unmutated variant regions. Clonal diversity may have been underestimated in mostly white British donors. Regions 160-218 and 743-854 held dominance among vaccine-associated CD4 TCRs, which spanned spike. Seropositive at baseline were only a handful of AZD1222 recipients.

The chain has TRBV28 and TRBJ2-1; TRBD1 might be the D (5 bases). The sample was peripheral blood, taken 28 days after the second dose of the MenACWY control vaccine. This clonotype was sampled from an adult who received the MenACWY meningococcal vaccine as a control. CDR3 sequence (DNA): TGTGCCAGCAGTTTCGACTTTGGACATAGAATGAATGAGCAGTTCTTC. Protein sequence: CASSFDFGHRMNEQFF.